The 28 T cell receptor beta chains reported below all come from one sample, sequenced in a study of cytomegalovirus exposure and HLA in healthy donors. Here immunoSEQ multiplex PCR was the method, and the copy in TCRdb shows in-frame clones only, minus some. The profile shows roughly 110,000 clones, 88% of them singletons. The sequenced sample consisted of PBMCs. These receptor sequences come from a woman aged 18-30 years in good health and CMV-seropositive.

The rearrangement uses TRBV6-6 and TRBJ1-5, with a tentative D call TRBD1 (6 bases). Germline CDR1 is MNHNY and CDR2 is SVGAGI (reference sequence). The CDR3 sequence is 15 residues long. V dropped 6 bases and J dropped 0 bases, with 12 bases sitting between them. The CDR3 is CASRQGQYSNQPQHF. CDR3 DNA sequence: TGTGCCAGCAGACAGGGACAATATAGCAATCAGCCCCAGCATTTT.

The chain joins TRBV28 to TRBJ1-1; D ambiguous. Trimming shortened V by 4 bases and J by 5 bases, and 17 bases separated the two germline ends. Germline CDR1 reads MDHEN; CDR2 reads SYDVKM. CDR3 length equals 15 residues. The CDR3 loop is CASSSPAAEGTEAFF. DNA for the CDR3: TGTGCCAGCAGTTCCCCCGCAGCGGAGGGTACTGAAGCTTTCTTT.

V usage is TRBV9 and J usage is TRBJ1-1; D ambiguous. Trimming stripped 1 base from V and 3 bases from J, with 7 bases between. The CDR3 consists of 13 residues. Germline V gives CDR1 SGDLS, CDR2 YYNGEE. The CDR3 DNA follows: TGTGCCAGCAGCGTATGGGCCCACACTGAAGCTTTCTTT. This sequence encodes CASSVWAHTEAFF.

The chain couples TRBV6-5 to TRBJ2-2, with a tentative D call TRBD1 (5 bases). CDR3 length: 15 amino acids. Trimming left V 6 bases short and J 0 bases short, with 11 bases between. The germline CDR1 and CDR2 sequences are MNHEY and SVGAGI. CDR3 coding DNA: TGTGCCAGCAGGAGAGACAGCGCGAACACCGGGGAGCTGTTTTTT. It specifies CASRRDSANTGELFF.

The sample holds one count of this clone. The chain is built from TRBV9 and TRBJ2-1; tentatively, D is TRBD2 (5 bases). This CDR3 contains 15 residues. CDR1 and CDR2 (germline): SGDLS, YYNGEE. Trimming left V 0 bases short and J 13 bases short, with 20 bases between. CDR3 nucleotide sequence: TGTGCCAGCAGCGTAGCTTCGGGCTCCCCTAGCCCCCAGTTCTTC. Residues: CASSVASGSPSPQFF.

The V call is TRBV5-1, the J call TRBJ1-1, with TRBD1 matching 10 bases. The CDR3 has 19 residues. With V trimmed by 4 bases and J by 0 bases, 15 bases remained unmatched. Per germline, CDR1 SGHRS and CDR2 YFSETQ. Here the CDR3 reads CASSSRDRGMSFMNTEAFF. The CDR3 region has the DNA TGCGCCAGCAGCAGCCGGGACAGGGGTATGAGTTTCATGAACACTGAAGCTTTCTTT.

The gene calls are TRBV10-2 and TRBJ2-7; D may be TRBD2 (6 bases). This CDR3 contains 14 residues. V was clipped by 2 bases and J by 3 bases, with 11 bases between them. Germline loops: CDR1 WSHSY, CDR2 SAAADI. This CDR3 reads CASSERAGSYEQYV. The CDR3 DNA reads as TGCGCCAGCAGTGAGCGAGCGGGCAGCTACGAGCAGTACGTC.

This chain uses TRBV6-5 with TRBJ2-7; a possible D gene is TRBD1 (5 bases). Between the trimmed V and J ends, which lost 7 bases and 1 base, there was a span of 8 bases. The CDR3 is made up of 12 amino acids. Germline V gives CDR1 MNHEY, CDR2 SVGAGI. CDR3 in amino acids: CASTGNSYEQYF. CDR3 nucleotide sequence: TGTGCCAGCACAGGGAATTCCTACGAGCAGTACTTC.

V usage is TRBV27 and J usage is TRBJ2-2, with a possible D match to TRBD1 (5 bases). This CDR3 has 15 residues. The V gene lost 2 bases and the J gene lost 4 bases, with 11 bases spanning the gap. The germline V gene has CDR1 MNHEY and CDR2 SMNVEV (reference sequence). The CDR3 nucleotides are TGTGCCAGCAGTTTAAGGGGATCGGGCACCGGGGAGCTGTTTTTT. Protein product: CASSLRGSGTGELFF.

The chain has TRBV7-9 and TRBJ1-1; possible D gene TRBD1, 5 bases. Trimming stripped 5 bases from V and 1 base from J, with 11 bases between. The CDR3 is 14 amino acids. Germline assignment: CDR1 SEHNR and CDR2 FQNEAQ (reference sequence). The CDR3 spells CASSVYRQNTEAFF. In DNA form, the CDR3 reads TGTGCCAGCAGCGTCTACAGGCAGAACACTGAAGCTTTCTTT.

The genes are TRBV5-6 and TRBJ2-2; 8 bases align to TRBD1. CDR3 length: 17 amino acids. CDR1 SGHDT and CDR2 YYEEEE come from the germline V gene. The V and J ends lost 4 bases and 2 bases, in that order; junction bases with no gene match: 10. The CDR3 sequence is CASSENRDRLNTGELFF. CDR3 sequence (DNA): TGTGCCAGCAGCGAAAACCGGGACAGGCTAAACACCGGGGAGCTGTTTTTT. Using reference TRBV5-6 and TRBJ2-2 for the parts outside the CDR3, the full variable domain is DAGVTQSPTHLIKTRGQQVTLRCSPKSGHDTVSWYQQALGQGPQFIFQYYEEEERQRGNFPDRFSGHQFPNYSSELNVNALLLGDSALYLCASSENRDRLNTGELFFGEGSRLTVL.

V gene TRBV27 combines with J gene TRBJ2-7, with 10 bases fitting TRBD1. Germline CDR1 and CDR2: MNHEY and SMNVEV (reference sequence). V gave up 3 bases and J gave up 1 base; unmatched junction bases: 3. The CDR3 sequence is 15 residues long. CDR3 region: CASSFRDRGSYEQYF. CDR3 coding DNA: TGTGCCAGCAGTTTCCGGGACAGGGGATCCTACGAGCAGTACTTC.

The CDR3 nucleotides read TGTGCCATCAGTGAGTCGCCAGGCCCATACACTGAAGCTTTCTTT. This sequence encodes CAISESPGPYTEAFF. This chain links TRBV10-3 with TRBJ1-1; D uncertain. CDR1 and CDR2 (germline): ENHRY, SYGVKD. The CDR3 consists of 15 residues. The V end was cut by 0 bases, the J end by 3 bases, with 11 bases between.

This chain joins TRBV15 and TRBJ1-3; D is perhaps TRBD1 (5 bases). With 6 bases removed from V and 0 bases from J, the gap between germline ends came to 12 bases. Per the germline V gene, CDR1 is LNHNV and CDR2 is YYDKDF (reference sequence). The CDR3 has 15 amino acids. The CDR3, as DNA: TGTGCCACCAGTCCCGACAGAGCCTCTGGAAACACCATATATTTT. Protein: CATSPDRASGNTIYF.

The chain joins TRBV7-9 to TRBJ1-2; the D is unclear. CDR3 length: 13 amino acids. V lost 5 bases, J lost 8 bases, and 15 bases lay in between. CDR1 is SEHNR, CDR2 FQNEAQ, per germline (reference sequence). CDR3 bases: TGTGCCAGCAGCATGGACTTCGGAGACGGCTACACCTTC. It codes for CASSMDFGDGYTF.

This chain joins TRBV29-1 and TRBJ2-3, with 7 bases fitting TRBD1. J lost 7 bases, V lost 2 bases, and 12 bases had no gene match. Germline V gives CDR1 SQVTM, CDR2 ANQGSEA. The CDR3 runs 15 residues. The CDR3 DNA follows: TGCAGCGTTGAATTTTACAGGGGCGCCGGGTATACGCAGTATTTT. Protein: CSVEFYRGAGYTQYF.

This chain links TRBV18 with TRBJ1-6, with 10 bases fitting TRBD1. The CDR3 totals 13 residues. CDR1 is KGHSH, CDR2 LQKENI, per germline. Trimming cost V 4 bases and J 11 bases; bases outside gene matches: 2. CDR3 residues: CASSQGQGAPLHF. In nucleotides, the CDR3 is TGTGCCAGCTCACAAGGACAGGGGGCACCCCTCCACTTT.

V gene TRBV5-6 combines with J gene TRBJ1-6; possible D gene TRBD1, 5 bases. Trimming removed 1 base from V and 3 bases from J, with 14 bases in between. Germline V gene sequence: CDR1 SGHDT, CDR2 YYEEEE. The CDR3 is 17 amino acids. The CDR3 DNA is TGTGCCAGCAGCTTGTCAAGGGGTTCGAACTATAATTCACCCCTCCACTTT. Amino acid sequence: CASSLSRGSNYNSPLHF.

The CDR3 nucleotides read TGTGCCAGCAGCCCGATTTATGACAGGGATGGCTACACCTTC. Its protein is CASSPIYDRDGYTF. The chain has TRBV5-5 and TRBJ1-2; 7 nucleotides agree with TRBD1. CDR3 size: 14 residues. With V trimmed by 4 bases and J by 6 bases, 9 bases remained unmatched. Germline V gives CDR1 SGHKS, CDR2 YYEKEE (reference sequence).

This rearrangement joins TRBV15 to TRBJ1-2, with D tentatively TRBD1 (5 bases). The CDR3 length is 15 residues. V gave up 2 bases and J gave up 2 bases, with 12 bases separating them. Germline loops: CDR1 LNHNV, CDR2 YYDKDF (reference sequence). This CDR3 reads CATSRSLTENYGYTF. CDR3 in DNA: TGTGCCACCAGCAGATCGCTGACAGAAAACTATGGCTACACCTTC.

This sequence joins TRBV5-1 and TRBJ2-5; the match to TRBD2 covers 10 bases. J gave up 3 bases and V 2 bases, and 1 base lay outside the gene matches. CDR1 and CDR2 (germline): SGHRS, YFSETQ. There are 14 residues in the CDR3. The CDR3, as DNA: TGCGCCAGCAGCTTTGGGACTAGCGAAGAGACCCAGTACTTC. This sequence encodes CASSFGTSEETQYF. The entire variable domain, with the rest obtained from reference TRBV5-1 and TRBJ2-5, is as follows: KAGVTQTPRYLIKTRGQQVTLSCSPISGHRSVSWYQQTPGQGLQFLFEYFSETQRNKGNFPGRFSGRQFSNSRSEMNVSTLELGDSALYLCASSFGTSEETQYFGPGTRLLVL.

This clone was seen a single time. The rearrangement links TRBV9 to TRBJ2-7; a possible D gene is TRBD1 (5 bases). The germline CDR1 and CDR2 sequences are SGDLS and YYNGEE. The V and J ends lost 3 bases and 5 bases respectively, with 12 bases between them. This CDR3 region has 13 residues. CDR3 protein: CASSAPGLNEQYF. In DNA, the CDR3 is TGTGCCAGCAGCGCCCCAGGGCTCAACGAGCAGTACTTC.

This sequence joins TRBV10-2 and TRBJ2-1, with TRBD2 matching over 8 bases. Germline loops: CDR1 WSHSY, CDR2 SAAADI. The length of the CDR3 is 14 residues. The V gene end was trimmed by 2 bases and the J gene end by 8 bases; junction bases not matched to a gene: 5. The CDR3 reads CASSEETSADEQFF. The DNA for the CDR3 is TGCGCCAGCAGTGAGGAGACTAGCGCAGATGAGCAGTTCTTC.

J is TRBJ1-5 and V is TRBV27; 8 bases agree with TRBD1. The CDR3 runs 14 residues. Germline lookup yields CDR1 MNHEY and CDR2 SMNVEV (reference sequence). The V segment lost 6 bases and the J segment 6 bases; nucleotides outside the gene matches: 7. The CDR3 DNA follows: TGTGCCAGCAGGCCGACAGGGGTGACTCAGCCCCAGCATTTT. Translating gives CASRPTGVTQPQHF.

The chain links TRBV7-8 to TRBJ1-5; 9 bases align to TRBD1. The CDR3 runs 18 residues. The V segment lost 5 bases and the J segment 0 bases; nucleotides outside the gene matches: 11. CDR1 is SGHVS, CDR2 FQNEAQ, per germline. CDR3 in DNA: TGTGCCAGCAGCCCCGGACAGGGGCGGGTATATAGCAATCAGCCCCAGCATTTT. It codes for CASSPGQGRVYSNQPQHF.

This clone was found a few times. This chain uses TRBV5-4 with TRBJ1-1; a weak D match, TRBD1 (5 bases). With 6 bases removed from V and 6 bases from J, the gap between germline ends came to 18 bases. The germline V gene encodes CDR1 SGHNT and CDR2 YYREEE (reference sequence). The CDR3 has 14 amino acids. This chain's CDR3 is CASIPGIQGAEAFF. DNA of the CDR3: TGTGCCAGCATACCAGGGATCCAGGGTGCTGAAGCTTTCTTT. The variable domain in full, with the rest retrieved from reference TRBV5-4 and TRBJ1-1, is ETGVTQSPTHLIKTRGQQVTLRCSSQSGHNTVSWYQQALGQGPQFIFQYYREEENGRGNFPPRFSGLQFPNYSSELNVNALELDDSALYLCASIPGIQGAEAFFGQGTRLTVV.

This clone was seen a single time. The rearrangement links TRBV18 to TRBJ2-6, with D possibly TRBD1 on 6 matching bases. This CDR3 is built from 16 residues. Trimming left V 6 bases short and J 7 bases short, with 19 bases between. Germline lookup yields CDR1 KGHSH and CDR2 LQKENI. The CDR3 is CASSPPGVPSANVLTF. CDR3 coding DNA: TGTGCCAGCTCCCCCCCAGGGGTTCCTAGCGCCAACGTCCTGACTTTC.

The rearrangement uses TRBV6-4 and TRBJ2-2, with unresolved D. The CDR3 covers 15 residues. CDR1 is MRHNA, CDR2 SNTAGT, per germline. The V end lost 4 bases, the J end lost 1 base, and 10 bases lay between the germline ends. The CDR3: CASSASSMNTGELFF. The CDR3 nucleotides read TGTGCCAGCAGTGCCTCATCAATGAACACCGGGGAGCTGTTTTTT.